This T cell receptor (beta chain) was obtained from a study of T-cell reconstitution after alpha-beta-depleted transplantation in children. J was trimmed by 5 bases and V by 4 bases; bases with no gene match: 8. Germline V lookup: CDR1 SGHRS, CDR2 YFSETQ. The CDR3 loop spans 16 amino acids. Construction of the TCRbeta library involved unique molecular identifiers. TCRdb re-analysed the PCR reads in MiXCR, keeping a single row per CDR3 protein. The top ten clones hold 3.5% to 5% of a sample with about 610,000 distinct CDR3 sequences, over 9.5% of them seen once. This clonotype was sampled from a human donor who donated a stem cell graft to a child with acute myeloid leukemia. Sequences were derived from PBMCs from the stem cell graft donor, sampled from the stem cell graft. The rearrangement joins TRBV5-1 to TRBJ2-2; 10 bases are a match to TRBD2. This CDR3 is CASSRLAGDVTGELFF. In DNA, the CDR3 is TGCGCCAGCAGCCGCCTAGCGGGAGATGTTACCGGGGAGCTGTTTTTT.